This TCR beta chain was retrieved from a study of CD8 T cells in ankylosing spondylitis. TCRdb re-derived calls from the 5' RACE reads in MiXCR, one entry per CDR3 protein. This table has 120,000 to 150,000 distinct CDR3 sequences, 6.5% to 8.5% appearing once. This clonotype was observed a handful of times. No antigen is known for it. Germline-derived CDR1 and CDR2 are KGHSH and LQKENI. The CDR3 spans 13 residues. V lost 2 bases and J 0 bases, leaving 3 bases between the germline ends. Study-wide findings and caveats: Disease-associated clonotypes exhibited CD8+ identity and were relatively infrequent in peripheral blood. Several highly homologous variants made up a TCR beta motif, and this motif appeared characteristic of ankylosing spondylitis blood.

Sequences were obtained from synovial fluid, either unsorted or a sorted T cell fraction (not recorded which). V and J are TRBV18 and TRBJ2-3, with no clear D. The clonotype was recovered from a male donor with ankylosing spondylitis. CDR3 in amino acids: CASSPTSTDTQYF. The DNA for the CDR3 is TGTGCCAGCTCACCAACTAGCACAGATACGCAGTATTTT. Variable domain in full (rest from reference TRBV18 and TRBJ2-3): NAGVMQNPRHLVRRRGQEARLRCSPMKGHSHVYWYRQLPEEGLKFMVYLQKENIIDESGMPKERFSAEFPKEGPSILRIQQVVRGDSAAYFCASSPTSTDTQYFGPGTRLTVL.